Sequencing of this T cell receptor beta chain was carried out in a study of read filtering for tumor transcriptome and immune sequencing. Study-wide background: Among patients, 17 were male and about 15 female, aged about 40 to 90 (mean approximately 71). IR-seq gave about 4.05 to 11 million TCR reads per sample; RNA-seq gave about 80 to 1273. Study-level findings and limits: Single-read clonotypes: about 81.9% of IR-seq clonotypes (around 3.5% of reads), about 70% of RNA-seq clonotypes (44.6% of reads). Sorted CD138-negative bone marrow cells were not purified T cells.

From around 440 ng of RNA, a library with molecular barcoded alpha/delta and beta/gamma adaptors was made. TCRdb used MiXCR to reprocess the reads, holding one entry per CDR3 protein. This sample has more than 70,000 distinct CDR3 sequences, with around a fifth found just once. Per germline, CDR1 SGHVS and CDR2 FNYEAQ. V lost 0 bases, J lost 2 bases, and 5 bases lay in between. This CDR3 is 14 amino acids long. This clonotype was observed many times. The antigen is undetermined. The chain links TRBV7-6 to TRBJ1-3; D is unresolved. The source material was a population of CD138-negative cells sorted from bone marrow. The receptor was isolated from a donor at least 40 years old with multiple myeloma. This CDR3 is CASSLAGTGNTIYF. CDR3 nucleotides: TGTGCCAGCAGCTTAGCTGGGACTGGAAACACCATATATTTT.